The source of this T cell receptor (beta chain) is a study of cytomegalovirus exposure and HLA in healthy donors listed by TCRdb under 2017. In terms of the full investigation: According to an earlier analysis of 587 of the donors, some 180 million T cells yielded 117 million unique TCR beta sequences and 276 Gb of sequence data. In a later analysis, previously published TCR beta repertoires from fewer than 750 donors were re-analyzed and high-resolution HLA genotyping was added so that TCR occurrence patterns could be studied. Rather than drawing on any new phenotypic data, the later analysis identified candidate immune exposures from TCR beta sequences and the way those sequences occurred across donors. The genetic ancestry cluster associated with self-reported Caucasian donors included roughly 84% of the 398 genotyped donors. Among roughly 400 genotyped donors of the cohort, an average of around 250,000 unique TCR beta nucleotide sequences was sequenced per donor, of which 15% to 20% were non-productive. In a later genetic analysis, genome-wide SNP genotypes for 398 of the 666 donors were used, and that subset was treated as a discovery cohort. An early release that covered fewer than 750 HLA-typed donors contained approximately 300 gigabases of sequencing data and tens of millions of unique TCR sequences. Donor age, sex, ethnicity and CMV serostatus were collected together with the repertoire data. An earlier analysis of more than 450 of the donors used high-throughput TCR beta sequencing to judge whether each TCR beta V gene segment behaved as functional or pseudogenic. Roughly 5 DR-DQ haplotypes were treated as single units for association and clustering because of strong linkage in the cohort. To predict cytomegalovirus infection status, the study brought together high-throughput TCR immunosequencing, statistical association of individual TCRs with disease status, and machine learning. Using immunosequencing, the study profiled T cell repertoires from 500 to 800 subjects and related those repertoires to cytomegalovirus serostatus. The study aimed to test whether cataloging public T cell receptors could reveal signatures of past pathogen exposure. HLA typing included class I and class II loci at four-digit resolution. Every repertoire in the discovery cohort had been generated on one and the same sequencing platform. In addition to the first cohort of 500 to 850 subjects, a separate validation cohort of 130 or so different subjects was used. Typing coverage varied by locus: about 629-630 donors for A, B, C, DRB1 and DQB1; roughly 510 for DQA1; more than 600 for DPA1; fewer than 480 for DPB1.

Receptors were amplified or captured by the immunoSEQ multiplex PCR assay. For the multiplex PCR, a mixture combining 60 forward primers for TCR Vbeta segments and 13 reverse primers for TCR Jbeta segments was used. The CDR3 region of rearranged TCR beta genes was amplified from genomic DNA by a multiplex PCR assay. On the Illumina HiSeq System, the amplified TCR beta libraries were sequenced as 87-base-pair reads. Regarding the original processing steps: In a later analysis, tens of millions of unique TCR beta chains were counted across the 650 to 700 repertoires, and about 9.9 million of these chains were shared by at least two donors. Raw reads were error-corrected and collapsed into unique sequences with a nearest-neighbor algorithm that merged closely related sequences to remove PCR and sequencing errors. To assign V, D and J gene segments, CDR3 sequences were aligned to IMGT reference sequences. Each retained sequence needed at least a six-nucleotide match to both a V gene segment and a J gene segment. Rearrangements were classified as productive when the CDR3 lacked stop codons and remained in frame with V and J, and all other rearrangements were classified as non-productive. CDR3 was defined by IMGT convention, running from the second conserved V-encoded cysteine to the conserved J-encoded phenylalanine. The earlier analysis of fewer than 700 of the donors excluded sequences that lacked an unambiguous match to a single V gene segment. An earlier analysis of fewer than 650 of the donors classified V segments as functional when productive rearrangements were above 56.7% and as segregating when the standard deviation between donors was above 5%. A statistical classification framework was built to diagnose cytomegalovirus status from the catalog of TCR beta chain sequences. In a later analysis, TCR nucleotide sequences were compared against IMGT/GENE-DB human TR gene sequences so that V and J genes could be assigned. Using the TCRdist pipeline, a later analysis assigned CDR3 sequences along with most-parsimonious VDJ recombination scenarios. A later analysis defined each TCR beta chain by its CDR3 amino acid sequence plus V-gene family, and excluded reads lacking a unique V-gene family. As a way to deal with suspected cross-contamination and a sequencing artifact, a later analysis dropped under 600 nucleotide sequences that were highly shared and had low generation probability. A later analysis calculated a clonal expansion index for each public chain from normalized within-repertoire ranks of inferred template counts. A later analysis computed generation probabilities with a VDJ recombination model fitted to out-of-frame rearrangements, and checked the results against IGoR. Hypergeometric tests were used in a later analysis to score TCR-TCR, TCR-HLA and TCR-CMV co-occurrence, with a repertoire-size bias correction applied to the TCR pairs. To estimate false discovery rates, a later analysis permuted the HLA or CMV assignments 20 times. In a later analysis, co-occurring TCRs were grouped using DBSCAN, and TCRdist sequence similarity was added for clustering within HLA-allele-positive subsets. For co-occurrence clustering, repertoires with fewer than 30,000 or more than 120,000 public chains were excluded, along with 5 or 6 repertoires with anomalous nucleotide sharing. TCRdb took over this immuneACCESS table, retaining in-frame rearrangements with V and J assigned. Such tables are incomplete; in checked studies, under half of the missing clones stem from an unresolved V gene, and the remainder is unexplained. V and J calls and clone size are as listed in that table; D and trimming were resolved from the DNA. For this sample there are about 120,000 clones; approximately 78% appear just once. Roughly 8.2% of the sample rests with the top ten.

In regard to this clone: The antigen it recognizes is unknown. Nothing much larger sits one base from this clone, and base qualities are not available.

In total, approximately 690 healthy bone marrow donors made up the cohort. At the time of sampling, every cohort member was nominally healthy, though immune exposures that went unrecorded were likely present. The donor tested CMV seropositive and was one of the 289 seropositive cohort members. Every donor gave a peripheral blood sample, and the peripheral blood mononuclear cells from that sample were used for TCR beta sequencing. The Qiagen DNeasy Blood Extraction Kit was used to extract genomic DNA from the blood cell samples. Summary of the overall study and its limitations: In a later analysis, the rate of TCR association differed among HLA loci, with DRB1 alleles having the most associated TCRs and HLA-C alleles having the fewest. Several of the top co-occurrence clusters appeared to be linked to parvovirus B19, influenza, CMV and Epstein-Barr virus, according to a later analysis. In a later genetic analysis, fewer N-insertions in productive TCRs were reported among donors in an Asian-associated ancestry cluster than the roughly 710-donor mean. In a later analysis, most CMV-associated TCR beta chains were found to appear HLA-restricted, with HLA associations seemingly driven largely by CMV exposure. While some public TCRs were present in many individuals, most TCR sequences turned up only very rarely across donors. In vitro tests confirmed that a few of the cytomegalovirus-associated TCR beta chains recognize cytomegalovirus antigens. When HLA alleles, especially DR and DQ, strongly co-occurred, attributing TCR associations to individual alleles was difficult. Because counts were too low, approximately 15 rarely observed V segments, including chromosome 9 orphons, were excluded from the earlier analysis of several hundred of the donors. It was suggested by the authors that the approach could potentially be generalized to other disease states and immunological phenotypes. The cohort was sequenced for TCR beta chains only, and without alpha or paired-chain data the features that could be detected were limited. Cytomegalovirus status was reported to be diagnosed by the classifier with high specificity and sensitivity in both the original and validation cohorts. A later analysis found that HLA-associated TCR beta chains were more clonally expanded and had lower generation probabilities than equally common non-associated chains. Linkage disequilibrium might explain the correlated functional status among segregating V segments, but an unknown experimental factor could not be ruled out. Sequencing depth was assumed to be roughly uniform across donors in the presence/absence analyses, though that assumption may not hold. A cluster of highly shared sequence variants was judged likely to be a technical artifact of the sequencing pipeline. An association between a missense DCLRE1C variant and V-gene and J-gene trimming of TCR beta chains was found in a later genetic analysis and replicated in an independent cohort. Broadly in line with IMGT annotations, most TCR beta V segments showed up in productive rearrangements about 87% or about 30% of the time in an earlier analysis of approximately 600 of the donors. HLA typing was unavailable for some donors at each locus, so association tests used only the typed subset. In the study, some 160 TCR beta chains were listed as associated with cytomegalovirus. CMV serostatus was the only immune exposure information available for the cohort. A further reported finding was that TCR beta sequences accurately predicted the HLA-A and HLA-B alleles for most subjects in the first cohort. At a false discovery rate of 0.05, a later analysis linked 16,951 TCR beta sequences to specific HLA alleles.

Material for sequencing was PBMCs. The sequence was collected from a woman between 40 and 55 years old in good health and CMV-seropositive.

The CDR3 corresponds to CASSVGRAGRDIQYF. The nucleotides read TGTGCCAGCAGCGTAGGGAGGGCAGGGAGAGACATTCAGTACTTC. The V and J genes are TRBV9 and TRBJ2-4; matching of 6 bases hints at TRBD2 as the D gene. CDR1 and CDR2 were assigned from the germline V gene as SGDLS and YYNGEE. V is pared back by 0 bases and J by 8 bases, with 15 bases lying between the germline termini. Including cysteine and phenylalanine, the CDR3 has 15 amino acids. The only DNA kept is the CDR3, 45 bases in frame from the first base.